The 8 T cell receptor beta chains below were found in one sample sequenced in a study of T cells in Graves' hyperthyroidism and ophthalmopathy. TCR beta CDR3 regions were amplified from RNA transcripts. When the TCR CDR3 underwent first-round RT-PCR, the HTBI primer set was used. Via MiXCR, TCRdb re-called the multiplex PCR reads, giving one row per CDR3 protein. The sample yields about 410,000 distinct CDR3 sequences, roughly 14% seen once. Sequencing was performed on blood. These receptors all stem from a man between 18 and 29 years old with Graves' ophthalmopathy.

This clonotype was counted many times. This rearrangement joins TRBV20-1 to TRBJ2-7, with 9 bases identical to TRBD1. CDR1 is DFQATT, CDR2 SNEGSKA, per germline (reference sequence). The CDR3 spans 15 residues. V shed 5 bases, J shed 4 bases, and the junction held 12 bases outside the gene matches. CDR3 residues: CSASFMDRGRYEQYF. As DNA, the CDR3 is TGCAGTGCTTCTTTCATGGACAGGGGTCGGTACGAGCAGTACTTC.

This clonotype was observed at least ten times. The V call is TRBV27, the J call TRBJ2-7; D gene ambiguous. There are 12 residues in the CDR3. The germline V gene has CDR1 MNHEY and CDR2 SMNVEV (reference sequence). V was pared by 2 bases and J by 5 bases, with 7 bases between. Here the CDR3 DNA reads TGTGCCAGCAGTTTACCATATAACGAGCAGTACTTC. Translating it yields CASSLPYNEQYF.

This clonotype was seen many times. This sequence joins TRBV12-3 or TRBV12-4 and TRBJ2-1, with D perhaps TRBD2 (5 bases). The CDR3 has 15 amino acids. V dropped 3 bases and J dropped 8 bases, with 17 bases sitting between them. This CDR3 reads CASSFYEGLDYEQFF. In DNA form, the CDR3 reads TGTGCCAGCAGTTTTTATGAGGGCCTGGACTATGAGCAGTTCTTC.

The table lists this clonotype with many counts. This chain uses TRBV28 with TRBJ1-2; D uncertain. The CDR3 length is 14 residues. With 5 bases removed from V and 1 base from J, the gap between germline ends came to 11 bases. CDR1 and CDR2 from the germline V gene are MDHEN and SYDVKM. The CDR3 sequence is CASSPPDINYGYTF. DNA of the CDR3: TGTGCCAGCAGTCCTCCCGACATTAACTATGGCTACACCTTC.

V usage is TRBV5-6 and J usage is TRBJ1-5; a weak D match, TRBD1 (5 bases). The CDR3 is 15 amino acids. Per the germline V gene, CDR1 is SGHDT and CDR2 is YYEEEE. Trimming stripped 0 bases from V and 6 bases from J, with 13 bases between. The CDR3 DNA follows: TGTGCCAGCAGCTTGGGAGGGGCAGCGGGTCAGCCCCAGCATTTT. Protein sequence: CASSLGGAAGQPQHF.

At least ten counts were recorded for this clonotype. The DNA for the CDR3 is TGTGCCACCAGTGATAGGGATACGCAGTATTTT. This codes for CATSDRDTQYF. The chain combines TRBV24-1 with TRBJ2-3; D unresolved. The germline gives CDR1 KGHDR, CDR2 SFDVKD. This CDR3 is built from 11 residues. V shed 3 bases and J shed 6 bases, with 3 bases lying between them.

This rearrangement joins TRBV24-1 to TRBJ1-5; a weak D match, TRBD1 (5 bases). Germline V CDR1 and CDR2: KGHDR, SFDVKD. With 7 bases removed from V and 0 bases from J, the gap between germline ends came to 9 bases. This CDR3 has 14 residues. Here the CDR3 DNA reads TGTGCCACCAGGGGACCTTATAGCAATCAGCCCCAGCATTTT. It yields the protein CATRGPYSNQPQHF.

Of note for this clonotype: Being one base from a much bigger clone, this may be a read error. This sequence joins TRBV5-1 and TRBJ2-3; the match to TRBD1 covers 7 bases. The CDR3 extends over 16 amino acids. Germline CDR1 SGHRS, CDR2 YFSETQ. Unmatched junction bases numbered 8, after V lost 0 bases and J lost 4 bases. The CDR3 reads CASSLVWDRYADTQYF. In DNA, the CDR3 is TGCGCCAGCAGCTTGGTTTGGGACAGATACGCAGATACGCAGTATTTT.